Listed below are T cell receptor beta chains from one sample, sequenced in a study of blood T cell repertoires in COVID-19. The assay was immunoSEQ multiplex PCR, and TCRdb's table has in-frame clones only and misses some. Seen here are 130,000 or so clones, roughly 84% observed once, and the top ten hold around 3.9%. The specimen sequenced was PBMCs or T cells enriched from blood (not recorded which). Receptor source: a woman between 25 and 40 years old who had recovered from COVID-19. Both conserved end residues are part of each CDR3. Fields, in order: J gene, V gene, D gene, clone size, CDR3 DNA, CDR3 protein. The D gene is left open where the match is weak. A clone size is listed for some rows: how often the clone was seen (once, few, many), or a class if it is expanded.

TRBJ2-1,TRBV9,TRBD2,NA,TGTGCCAGCAGCCCCCGGGCTAGCGGGAGAATGGGTGAGCAGTTCTTC,CASSPRASGRMGEQFF
TRBJ2-3,TRBV11-3,NA,NA,TGTGCCAGCAGCTTAGACAGGGCGACAGATACGCAGTATTTT,CASSLDRATDTQYF
TRBJ2-3,TRBV19,TRBD2,NA,TGTGCCAGTACTTGGACTAGCGGATCAACAGATACGCAGTATTTT,CASTWTSGSTDTQYF
TRBJ2-3,TRBV7-2,TRBD1,NA,TGTGCCAGCAGCTGGGAAGTAGGGGGCTCGGGCACAGATACGCAGTATTTT,CASSWEVGGSGTDTQYF
TRBJ2-7,TRBV4-1,TRBD2,NA,TGCGCCAGCAGCCATCAAGGACTAGCCACTGTCTACGAGCAGTACTTC,CASSHQGLATVYEQYF
TRBJ2-7,TRBV5-1,NA,NA,TGCGCCAGCAGAACGGACAGTCCCAACTCCTACGAGCAGTACTTC,CASRTDSPNSYEQYF
TRBJ2-3,TRBV5-1,NA,NA,TGCGCCAGCAGATTGGACGTTACTAGCACAGATACGCAGTATTTT,CASRLDVTSTDTQYF
TRBJ2-1,TRBV24-1,TRBD2,NA,TGTGCCACCAGTGACTTGAAGGGGACTAGCGCCAATGAGCAGTTCTTC,CATSDLKGTSANEQFF
TRBJ2-3,TRBV19,TRBD1,NA,TGTGCCAGTAGTATGGTTTCCAGGGGGACAGATACGCAGTATTTT,CASSMVSRGTDTQYF
TRBJ1-2,TRBV7-8,NA,NA,TGTGCCAGCAGCTTTCCGCAAGGCCAGCGCCGGGGGGTTGGCTACACCTTC,CASSFPQGQRRGVGYTF
TRBJ2-1,TRBV15,NA,NA,TGTGCCACCAGCGGGAGCTCCTACAATGAGCAGTTCTTC,CATSGSSYNEQFF
TRBJ1-1,TRBV7-3,NA,once,TGTGCCAGCAGCAACCGCCCCGGGACTGAAGCTTTCTTT,CASSNRPGTEAFF
TRBJ2-7,TRBV4-3,NA,NA,TGCGCCAGCAGCCTACACCGGGGGAACTCCTACGAGCAGTACTTC,CASSLHRGNSYEQYF
TRBJ1-1,TRBV6-5,TRBD1,once,TGTGCCAGCAGTTTCCTGACAGGGTTCCGAGTCACTGAAGCTTTCTTT,CASSFLTGFRVTEAFF
TRBJ2-3,TRBV2,TRBD2,NA,TGTGCCAGCAATCGACTAGCGGGAGCGGGCGCAGATACGCAGTATTTT,CASNRLAGAGADTQYF
TRBJ2-7,TRBV29-1,TRBD2,NA,TGCAGCGTTGGTAGCGGGAGGAGCTACGAGCAGTACTTC,CSVGSGRSYEQYF
TRBJ1-5,TRBV7-8,NA,NA,TGTGCCAGCAGGGAAGGGGGGGGGCAGAAGCCCCAGCATTTT,CASREGGGQKPQHF
TRBJ1-5,TRBV4-1,NA,NA,TGCGCCAGCAGCCGAGCGAATAGCAATCAGCCCCAGCATTTT,CASSRANSNQPQHF
TRBJ1-5,TRBV6-5,NA,NA,TGTGCCACCGCCTACAATCAGCCCCAGCATTTT,CATAYNQPQHF
TRBJ2-2,TRBV4-3,TRBD1,NA,TGCGCCAGCAGCCAGGACAGGGGGCGCACCGGGGAGCTGTTTTTT,CASSQDRGRTGELFF
TRBJ1-3,TRBV10-3,NA,NA,TGTGCCATCAGTGGGGACTACGGGGGTTTAGGAAACACCATATATTTT,CAISGDYGGLGNTIYF
TRBJ1-5,TRBV19,NA,NA,TGTGCCAGTAGTCATTTCGCTACGGGGCAGCCCCAGCATTTT,CASSHFATGQPQHF
TRBJ2-5,TRBV4-1,NA,NA,TGCGCCAGCAGCCGCCTAGGGTTGGGTGGGGAGGTTTGGGAGACCCAGTACTTC,CASSRLGLGGEVWETQYF